Ten or more counts support the clone carrying this T cell receptor beta chain. The data were taken from a study of T cells in Graves' hyperthyroidism and ophthalmopathy. The TCR beta CDR3 regions underwent amplification using RNA transcripts as the source. With the HTBI primer set, the TCR CDR3 went through a first round of RT-PCR. In TCRdb, the multiplex PCR reads were re-called with MiXCR into one record per CDR3 protein. This table has 200,000 to 250,000 distinct CDR3 sequences, around 15% appearing once. The CDR3 has 15 amino acids. Germline trimming cut 2 bases from V and 5 bases from J; bases unmatched to any gene: 8. CDR1 and CDR2 from the germline V gene are LGHDT and YNNKEL (reference sequence).

The sequence derives from a woman aged 18 to 35 with Graves' ophthalmopathy. The specimen was blood. The chain is built from TRBV3-1 and TRBJ1-2; 7 nucleotides agree with TRBD1. The CDR3 DNA is TGTGCCAGCAGCCAATTGAGACAGGGACAGTATGGCTACACCTTC. It codes for CASSQLRQGQYGYTF.